The rows below give T cell receptor beta chains drawn from one sample of a study of neurological immune-mediated disorders. TCRdb processed the 5' RACE reads anew with MiXCR; each CDR3 protein has one entry. Of 65,000 to 95,000 distinct CDR3 sequences listed, 5.8% are singletons. The source material was PBMCs. Receptor source: a woman aged 55 to 70 with multiple sclerosis. Both conserved end residues are part of each CDR3. The D gene is left open where the match is weak. Expanded clones get a size class; other rows say once, few or many, or leave the size out.

V gene: TRBV7-9
J gene: TRBJ2-2
clone size: few
D gene: TRBD2
CDR3 protein: CASILAGNTGELFF
CDR3 DNA: TGTGCCAGCATACTAGCGGGAAACACCGGGGAGCTGTTTTTT

V gene: TRBV7-2
J gene: TRBJ1-1
clone size: many
D gene: -
CDR3 protein: CASIKLNTEAFF
CDR3 DNA: TGTGCCAGCATAAAGCTGAACACTGAAGCTTTCTTT

V gene: TRBV5-1
J gene: TRBJ2-2
clone size: many
D gene: TRBD2
CDR3 protein: CASSLVSAPGLEELFF
CDR3 DNA: TGCGCCAGCAGCTTGGTGTCAGCTCCGGGACTAGAGGAGCTGTTTTTT

V gene: TRBV5-1
J gene: TRBJ2-1
clone size: many
D gene: TRBD1
CDR3 protein: CASSFDRGGDEQFF
CDR3 DNA: TGCGCCAGCAGCTTCGACAGGGGTGGGGATGAGCAGTTCTTC

V gene: TRBV7-9
J gene: TRBJ2-1
clone size: many
D gene: -
CDR3 protein: CASSQTYNEQFF
CDR3 DNA: TGTGCCAGCAGCCAGACCTACAATGAGCAGTTCTTC

V gene: TRBV27
J gene: TRBJ2-7
clone size: many
D gene: -
CDR3 protein: CASRTTMAGALYF
CDR3 DNA: TGTGCCAGCAGAACGACTATGGCGGGGGCCTTGTACTTC

V gene: TRBV9
J gene: TRBJ1-2
clone size: many
D gene: TRBD1
CDR3 protein: CASSVVTGANYGYTF
CDR3 DNA: TGTGCCAGCAGCGTCGTGACAGGGGCTAACTATGGCTACACCTTC

V gene: TRBV10-3
J gene: TRBJ2-7
clone size: many
D gene: -
CDR3 protein: CAISESRQGTEQYF
CDR3 DNA: TGTGCCATCAGTGAGTCGAGGCAGGGGACCGAGCAGTACTTC

V gene: TRBV10-1
J gene: TRBJ1-2
clone size: many
D gene: TRBD1
CDR3 protein: CASSDQGAGGYTF
CDR3 DNA: TGCGCCAGCAGTGACCAGGGGGCCGGCGGCTACACCTTC

V gene: TRBV20-1
J gene: TRBJ2-7
clone size: many
D gene: -
CDR3 protein: CSARPSQLTYEQYF
CDR3 DNA: TGCAGTGCTAGGCCGTCACAGCTAACCTACGAGCAGTACTTC

V gene: TRBV3-1
J gene: TRBJ1-4
clone size: many
D gene: -
CDR3 protein: CASRQGPEKLFF
CDR3 DNA: TGTGCCAGCAGACAGGGACCTGAAAAACTGTTTTTT

V gene: TRBV7-2
J gene: TRBJ2-7
clone size: many
D gene: -
CDR3 protein: CASSDRSYEQYF
CDR3 DNA: TGTGCCAGCAGCGACCGGTCCTACGAGCAGTACTTC

V gene: TRBV20-1
J gene: TRBJ2-3
clone size: many
D gene: -
CDR3 protein: CSARDLGSGRASGPSTDTQYF
CDR3 DNA: TGCAGTGCTAGAGATCTGGGGTCGGGCCGAGCTTCGGGGCCAAGCACAGATACGCAGTATTTT

V gene: TRBV5-1
J gene: TRBJ2-2
clone size: many
D gene: TRBD2
CDR3 protein: CASSFSGVDPGELFF
CDR3 DNA: TGCGCCAGCAGCTTTAGCGGGGTCGACCCCGGGGAGCTGTTTTTT

V gene: TRBV5-5
J gene: TRBJ2-1
clone size: many
D gene: -
CDR3 protein: CASSLAGSSHNEQFF
CDR3 DNA: TGTGCCAGCAGCTTGGCGGGCAGCTCCCACAATGAGCAGTTCTTC

V gene: TRBV20-1
J gene: TRBJ2-4
clone size: many
D gene: TRBD2
CDR3 protein: CSAHPGLAGDIAKNIQYF
CDR3 DNA: TGCAGTGCCCATCCGGGACTAGCGGGGGACATAGCCAAAAACATTCAGTACTTC

V gene: TRBV29-1
J gene: TRBJ2-2
clone size: many
D gene: -
CDR3 protein: CSVGSETTGELFF
CDR3 DNA: TGCAGCGTTGGGTCCGAAACCACCGGGGAGCTGTTTTTT

V gene: TRBV15
J gene: TRBJ1-2
clone size: many
D gene: -
CDR3 protein: CATSSRKGDGYTF
CDR3 DNA: TGTGCCACCAGCAGCAGAAAGGGGGACGGCTACACCTTC

V gene: TRBV27
J gene: TRBJ2-7
clone size: -
D gene: TRBD1
CDR3 protein: CASSRTGTGAEQYF
CDR3 DNA: TGTGCCAGCAGTCGAACCGGGACAGGGGCCGAGCAGTACTTC

V gene: TRBV5-1
J gene: TRBJ2-7
clone size: many
D gene: TRBD1
CDR3 protein: CASSLARGPSYEQYF
CDR3 DNA: TGCGCCAGCAGCTTGGCTAGGGGGCCCTCCTACGAGCAGTACTTC

V gene: TRBV6-2/TRBV6-3
J gene: TRBJ1-5
clone size: many
D gene: -
CDR3 protein: CASSYSEGKQPQHF
CDR3 DNA: TGTGCCAGCAGTTACTCAGAGGGGAAGCAGCCCCAGCATTTT

V gene: TRBV10-3
J gene: TRBJ2-1
clone size: many
D gene: -
CDR3 protein: CAISEGPTGGNEQFF
CDR3 DNA: TGTGCCATCAGTGAGGGACCGACTGGAGGGAATGAGCAGTTCTTC

V gene: TRBV19
J gene: TRBJ1-5
clone size: -
D gene: -
CDR3 protein: CASSMIEGGGNQPQHF
CDR3 DNA: TGTGCCAGTAGTATGATAGAGGGAGGGGGCAATCAGCCCCAGCATTTT

V gene: TRBV5-1
J gene: TRBJ1-1
clone size: -
D gene: TRBD1
CDR3 protein: CASTRDRANTEAFF
CDR3 DNA: TGCGCCAGCACCCGGGACAGGGCGAACACTGAAGCTTTCTTT

V gene: TRBV7-6
J gene: TRBJ2-7
clone size: few
D gene: TRBD1
CDR3 protein: CASSLGDRRYEQYF
CDR3 DNA: TGTGCCAGCAGCTTAGGGGACAGGCGGTACGAGCAGTACTTC

V gene: TRBV5-6
J gene: TRBJ2-7
clone size: many
D gene: -
CDR3 protein: CASSGNRVREQYF
CDR3 DNA: TGTGCCAGCAGCGGAAACAGGGTCCGCGAGCAGTACTTC

V gene: TRBV20-1
J gene: TRBJ1-1
clone size: many
D gene: -
CDR3 protein: CSAGPTVNTEAFF
CDR3 DNA: TGCAGTGCTGGACCGACAGTCAACACTGAAGCTTTCTTT

V gene: TRBV6-6
J gene: TRBJ2-3
clone size: many
D gene: -
CDR3 protein: CASSYGTYADTQYF
CDR3 DNA: TGTGCCAGCAGTTACGGAACCTACGCAGATACGCAGTATTTT

V gene: TRBV20-1
J gene: TRBJ2-2
clone size: many
D gene: TRBD1
CDR3 protein: CSANHRGRATGELFF
CDR3 DNA: TGCAGTGCTAACCACAGGGGGCGTGCCACCGGGGAGCTGTTTTTT

V gene: TRBV6-2/TRBV6-3
J gene: TRBJ1-5
clone size: many
D gene: -
CDR3 protein: CASTFRGNQPQHF
CDR3 DNA: TGTGCCAGCACATTTCGGGGGAATCAGCCCCAGCATTTT

V gene: TRBV5-1
J gene: TRBJ2-1
clone size: many
D gene: TRBD2
CDR3 protein: CASSVTSGNEQFF
CDR3 DNA: TGCGCCAGCAGCGTGACTAGCGGGAATGAGCAGTTCTTC

V gene: TRBV6-6
J gene: TRBJ2-1
clone size: few
D gene: TRBD1
CDR3 protein: CASSTGPGTGVGYEQFF
CDR3 DNA: TGTGCCAGCAGTACGGGGCCTGGGACAGGGGTGGGGTATGAGCAGTTCTTC

V gene: TRBV5-1
J gene: TRBJ1-2
clone size: many
D gene: TRBD1
CDR3 protein: CASSSGQGASGYTF
CDR3 DNA: TGCGCCAGCAGCTCCGGACAGGGGGCTTCTGGCTACACCTTC

V gene: TRBV11-2
J gene: TRBJ2-7
clone size: few
D gene: -
CDR3 protein: CASSLGRTYEQYF
CDR3 DNA: TGTGCCAGCAGCTTGGGACGGACCTACGAGCAGTACTTC

V gene: TRBV2
J gene: TRBJ1-2
clone size: many
D gene: -
CDR3 protein: CASSRAGANYGYTF
CDR3 DNA: TGTGCCAGCAGCCGGGCAGGGGCAAACTATGGCTACACCTTC

V gene: TRBV5-1
J gene: TRBJ2-3
clone size: many
D gene: -
CDR3 protein: CASRDRFTDTQYF
CDR3 DNA: TGCGCCAGCAGAGACAGGTTCACAGATACGCAGTATTTT

V gene: TRBV5-6
J gene: TRBJ2-3
clone size: many
D gene: TRBD2
CDR3 protein: CASSLVSGDDTDTQYF
CDR3 DNA: TGTGCCAGCAGCTTGGTCAGCGGGGACGACACAGATACGCAGTATTTT

V gene: TRBV29-1
J gene: TRBJ1-2
clone size: many
D gene: -
CDR3 protein: CSVEDRVRSNYGYTF
CDR3 DNA: TGCAGCGTTGAAGATCGGGTACGGTCAAACTATGGCTACACCTTC

V gene: TRBV12-3/TRBV12-4
J gene: TRBJ1-2
clone size: many
D gene: -
CDR3 protein: CASSWGADGYTF
CDR3 DNA: TGTGCCAGCAGTTGGGGGGCAGATGGCTACACCTTC

V gene: TRBV2
J gene: TRBJ1-2
clone size: many
D gene: TRBD1
CDR3 protein: CASRGAGTAKGYGYTF
CDR3 DNA: TGTGCCAGCAGGGGGGCGGGGACAGCGAAAGGCTATGGCTACACCTTC

V gene: TRBV7-9
J gene: TRBJ2-2
clone size: many
D gene: -
CDR3 protein: CASSSITVTGELFF
CDR3 DNA: TGTGCCAGCAGCTCAATCACAGTGACCGGGGAGCTGTTTTTT

V gene: TRBV20-1
J gene: TRBJ1-5
clone size: many
D gene: TRBD1
CDR3 protein: CSARQGVQPQHF
CDR3 DNA: TGCAGTGCAAGACAGGGTGTTCAGCCCCAGCATTTT

V gene: TRBV20-1
J gene: TRBJ2-5
clone size: many
D gene: TRBD2
CDR3 protein: CSASILAITSGGTKTQYF
CDR3 DNA: TGCAGTGCTAGCATCCTCGCTATAACTAGCGGGGGGACGAAGACCCAGTACTTC

V gene: TRBV20-1
J gene: TRBJ1-6
clone size: many
D gene: -
CDR3 protein: CSARWVPGTAISYNSPLHF
CDR3 DNA: TGCAGTGCTAGATGGGTTCCGGGCACCGCCATCTCCTATAATTCACCCCTCCACTTT

V gene: TRBV5-1
J gene: TRBJ2-2
clone size: many
D gene: TRBD1
CDR3 protein: CASSFRTGPTGELFF
CDR3 DNA: TGCGCCAGCAGCTTCCGGACAGGGCCCACCGGGGAGCTGTTTTTT